This entry concerns a single TCR beta chain. Its target is not known. The data originate from a study of T cell repertoires in cytomegalovirus infection. The study's findings and limits: It was HLA-C-restricted CMV-specific TCR beta clonotypes that dominated the response ex vivo.

TCRdb reanalysed the reads using MiXCR and keeps one entry per CDR3 protein. The sample yields about 740,000 distinct CDR3 sequences, roughly 36% seen once. Germline values: CDR1 SQVTM, CDR2 ANQGSEA. Trimming left V 6 bases short and J 2 bases short, with 14 bases between. CDR3 size: 14 residues. The rearrangement uses TRBV29-1 and TRBJ1-3, with D maybe TRBD1 (5 bases). Sequencing was carried out using PBMCs. This receptor was obtained from a human donor in good health (CMV status not recorded). Some clones in this sample may be carry-over from other donors' samples. The CDR3 nucleotides read TGCAGCGTCGCCGGGACCGAGACTGGAAACACCATATATTTT. Translating it yields CSVAGTETGNTIYF.